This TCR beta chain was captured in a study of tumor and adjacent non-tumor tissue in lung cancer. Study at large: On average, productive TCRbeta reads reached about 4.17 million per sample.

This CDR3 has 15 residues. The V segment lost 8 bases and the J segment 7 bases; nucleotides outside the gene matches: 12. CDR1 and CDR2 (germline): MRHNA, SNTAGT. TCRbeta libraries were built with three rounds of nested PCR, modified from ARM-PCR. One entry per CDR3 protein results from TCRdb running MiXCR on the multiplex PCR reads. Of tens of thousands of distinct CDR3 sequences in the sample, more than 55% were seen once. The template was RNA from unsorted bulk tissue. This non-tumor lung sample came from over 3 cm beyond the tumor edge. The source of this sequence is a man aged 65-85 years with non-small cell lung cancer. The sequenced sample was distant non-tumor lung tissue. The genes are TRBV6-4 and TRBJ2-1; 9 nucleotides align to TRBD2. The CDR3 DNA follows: TGTGCCAGCTCAGCTGGGCGGGGGGGCAAGAATGAGCAGTTCTTC. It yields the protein CASSAGRGGKNEQFF.